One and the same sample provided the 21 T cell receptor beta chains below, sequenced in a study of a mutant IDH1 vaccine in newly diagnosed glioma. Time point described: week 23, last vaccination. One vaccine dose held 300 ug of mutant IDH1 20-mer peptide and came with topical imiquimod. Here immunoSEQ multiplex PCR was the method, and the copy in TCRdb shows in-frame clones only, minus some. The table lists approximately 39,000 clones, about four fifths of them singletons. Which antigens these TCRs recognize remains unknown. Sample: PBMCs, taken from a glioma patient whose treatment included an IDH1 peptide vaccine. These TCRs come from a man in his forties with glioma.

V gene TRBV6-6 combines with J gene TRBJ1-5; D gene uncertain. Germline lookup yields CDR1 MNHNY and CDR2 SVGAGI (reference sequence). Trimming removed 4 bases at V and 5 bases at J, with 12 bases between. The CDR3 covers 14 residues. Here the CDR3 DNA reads TGTGCCAGCAGTTCCCCGGAGGGATATCAGCCCCAGCATTTT. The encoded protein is CASSSPEGYQPQHF.

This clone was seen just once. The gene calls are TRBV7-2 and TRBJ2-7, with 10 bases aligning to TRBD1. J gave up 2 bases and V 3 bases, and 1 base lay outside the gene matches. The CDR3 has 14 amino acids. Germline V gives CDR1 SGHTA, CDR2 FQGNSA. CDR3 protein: CASSLGQGTYEQYF. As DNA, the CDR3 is TGTGCCAGCAGCTTGGGACAGGGGACCTACGAGCAGTACTTC.

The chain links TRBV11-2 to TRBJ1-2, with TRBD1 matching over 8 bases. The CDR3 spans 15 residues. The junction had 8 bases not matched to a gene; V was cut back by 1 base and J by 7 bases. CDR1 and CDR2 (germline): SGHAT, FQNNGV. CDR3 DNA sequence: TGTGCCAGCAGCTTAGTTAACGCAGGGGGCGGTGGCTACACCTTC. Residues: CASSLVNAGGGGYTF.

The CDR3 spells CASSFLAGDGEQFF. The CDR3 bases are TGTGCCAGCAGCTTCCTAGCGGGGGATGGGGAGCAGTTCTTC. The chain links TRBV7-9 to TRBJ2-1, with 10 bases fitting TRBD2. The ends lost 3 bases at V and 10 bases at J; junction bases unmatched: 6. From germline, CDR1 is SEHNR and CDR2 FQNEAQ (reference sequence). The CDR3 is 14 amino acids.

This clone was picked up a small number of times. The CDR3 loop reads CASSPRKGDSNQPQHF. DNA for the CDR3: TGCGCCAGCAGCCCGCGAAAGGGGGATAGCAATCAGCCCCAGCATTTT. The chain is built from TRBV4-1 and TRBJ1-5, with D possibly TRBD1 on 6 matching bases. The CDR3 spans 16 residues. The germline V gene encodes CDR1 MGHRA and CDR2 YSYEKL. V was cut by 4 bases and J by 0 bases, with 13 bases left in between.

The CDR3 DNA reads TGTGCCAGCAGCTTATGGGTCAGACAGGGATCGGCCGGGGAGCTGTTTTTT. Its translation: CASSLWVRQGSAGELFF. The chain links TRBV7-2 to TRBJ2-2; 7 positions match TRBD1. The trim removed 2 bases at V and 6 bases at J, leaving 12 bases unmatched. The CDR3 consists of 17 residues. Germline CDR1 SGHTA, CDR2 FQGNSA.

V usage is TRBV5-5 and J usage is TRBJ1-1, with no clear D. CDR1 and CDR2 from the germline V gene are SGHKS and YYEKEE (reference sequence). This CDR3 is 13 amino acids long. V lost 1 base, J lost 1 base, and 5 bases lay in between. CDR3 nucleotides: TGTGCCAGCAGCTTGCGGGGGAACACTGAAGCTTTCTTT. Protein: CASSLRGNTEAFF. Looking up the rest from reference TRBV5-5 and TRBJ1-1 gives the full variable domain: DAGVTQSPTHLIKTRGQQVTLRCSPISGHKSVSWYQQVLGQGPQFIFQYYEKEERGRGNFPDRFSARQFPNYSSELNVNALLLGDSALYLCASSLRGNTEAFFGQGTRLTVV.

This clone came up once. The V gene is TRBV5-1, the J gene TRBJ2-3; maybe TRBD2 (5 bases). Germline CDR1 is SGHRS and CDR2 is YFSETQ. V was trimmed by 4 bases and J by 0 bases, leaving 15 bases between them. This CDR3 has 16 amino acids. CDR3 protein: CASSPVPGVSTDTQYF. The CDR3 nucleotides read TGCGCCAGCAGCCCCGTACCCGGGGTTAGCACAGATACGCAGTATTTT. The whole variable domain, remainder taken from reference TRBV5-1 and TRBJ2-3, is KAGVTQTPRYLIKTRGQQVTLSCSPISGHRSVSWYQQTPGQGLQFLFEYFSETQRNKGNFPGRFSGRQFSNSRSEMNVSTLELGDSALYLCASSPVPGVSTDTQYFGPGTRLTVL.

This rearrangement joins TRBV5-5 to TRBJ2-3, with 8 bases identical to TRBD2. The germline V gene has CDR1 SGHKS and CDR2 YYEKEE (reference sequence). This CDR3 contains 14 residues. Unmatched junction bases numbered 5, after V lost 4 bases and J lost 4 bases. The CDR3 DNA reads TGTGCCAGCAGCACTAGCGGACCCCCAGATACGCAGTATTTT. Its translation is CASSTSGPPDTQYF. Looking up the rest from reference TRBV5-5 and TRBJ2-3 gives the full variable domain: DAGVTQSPTHLIKTRGQQVTLRCSPISGHKSVSWYQQVLGQGPQFIFQYYEKEERGRGNFPDRFSARQFPNYSSELNVNALLLGDSALYLCASSTSGPPDTQYFGPGTRLTVL.

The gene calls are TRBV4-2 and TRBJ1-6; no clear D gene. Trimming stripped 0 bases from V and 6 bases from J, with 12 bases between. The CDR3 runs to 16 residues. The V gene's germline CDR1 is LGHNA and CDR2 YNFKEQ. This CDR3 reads CASSQDAQNFNSPLHF. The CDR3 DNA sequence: TGTGCCAGCAGCCAAGATGCACAGAACTTTAATTCACCCCTCCACTTT.

The CDR3, as DNA: TGTGCCAGCAGCCCAACTAGCGGGGCTTTTACCGGGGAGCTGTTTTTT. It yields the protein CASSPTSGAFTGELFF. The J gene is TRBJ2-2, the V gene TRBV9; TRBD2 matches 10 bases. Unmatched junction bases numbered 8, after V lost 4 bases and J lost 5 bases. Germline CDR1 and CDR2: SGDLS and YYNGEE. The CDR3 spans 16 residues.

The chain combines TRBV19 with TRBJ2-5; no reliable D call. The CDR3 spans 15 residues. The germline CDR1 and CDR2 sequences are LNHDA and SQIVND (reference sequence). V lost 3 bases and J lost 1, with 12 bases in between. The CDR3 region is CASSIMWGSQETQYF. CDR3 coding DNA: TGTGCCAGTAGTATCATGTGGGGAAGCCAAGAGACCCAGTACTTC.

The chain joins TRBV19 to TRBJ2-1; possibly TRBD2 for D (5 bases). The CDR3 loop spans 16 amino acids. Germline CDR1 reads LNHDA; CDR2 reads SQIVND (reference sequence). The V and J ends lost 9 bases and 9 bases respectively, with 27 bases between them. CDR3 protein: CASHPSGPSGTGEQFF. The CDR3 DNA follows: TGTGCCAGCCATCCCTCTGGTCCGAGCGGCACGGGTGAGCAGTTCTTC.

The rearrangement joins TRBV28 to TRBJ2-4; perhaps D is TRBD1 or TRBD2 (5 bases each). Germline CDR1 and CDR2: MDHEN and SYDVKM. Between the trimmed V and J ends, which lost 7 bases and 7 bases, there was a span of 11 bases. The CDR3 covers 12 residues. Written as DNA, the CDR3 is TGTGCCAGCACCCCCGAGGGGAACATTCAGTACTTC. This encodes CASTPEGNIQYF.

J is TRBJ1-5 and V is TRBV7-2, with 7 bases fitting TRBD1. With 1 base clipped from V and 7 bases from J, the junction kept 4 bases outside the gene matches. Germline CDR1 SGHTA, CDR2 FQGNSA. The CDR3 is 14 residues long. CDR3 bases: TGTGCCAGCAGCTTAGGGGACAGAGGGCAGCCCCAGCATTTT. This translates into CASSLGDRGQPQHF.

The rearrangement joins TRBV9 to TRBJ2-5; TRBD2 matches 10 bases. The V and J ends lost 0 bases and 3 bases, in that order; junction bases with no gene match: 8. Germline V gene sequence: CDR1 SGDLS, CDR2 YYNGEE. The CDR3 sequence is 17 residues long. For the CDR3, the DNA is TGTGCCAGCAGCGTAGAGGGGGGACTAGCGCACAAAGAGACCCAGTACTTC. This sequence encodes CASSVEGGLAHKETQYF. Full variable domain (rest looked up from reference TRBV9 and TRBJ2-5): DSGVTQTPKHLITATGQRVTLRCSPRSGDLSVYWYQQSLDQGLQFLIQYYNGEERAKGNILERFSAQQFPDLHSELNLSSLELGDSALYFCASSVEGGLAHKETQYFGPGTRLLVL.

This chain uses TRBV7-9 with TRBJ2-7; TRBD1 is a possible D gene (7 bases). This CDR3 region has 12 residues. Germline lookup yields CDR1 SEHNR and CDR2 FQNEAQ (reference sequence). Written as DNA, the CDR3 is TGTGCGTCGGAGGGGGCCACCGCCGAGCAGTACTTC. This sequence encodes CASEGATAEQYF.

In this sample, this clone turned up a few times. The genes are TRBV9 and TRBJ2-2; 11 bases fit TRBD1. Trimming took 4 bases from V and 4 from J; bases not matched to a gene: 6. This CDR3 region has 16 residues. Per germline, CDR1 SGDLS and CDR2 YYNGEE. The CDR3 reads CASSPGTGGGTGELFF. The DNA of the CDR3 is TGTGCCAGCAGCCCCGGGACAGGGGGAGGCACCGGGGAGCTGTTTTTT.

The CDR3, as DNA: TGTGCCAGCAGCCTATACCTAGGGACAGGGATACCAAGGGAGCAGTTCTTC. Protein sequence: CASSLYLGTGIPREQFF. This sequence joins TRBV7-9 and TRBJ2-1, with 9 bases identical to TRBD1. Losses at the gene ends were 5 bases for V and 10 bases for J; bases not matched to a gene: 18. The CDR3 sequence is 17 residues long. Germline V CDR1 and CDR2: SEHNR, FQNEAQ (reference sequence).

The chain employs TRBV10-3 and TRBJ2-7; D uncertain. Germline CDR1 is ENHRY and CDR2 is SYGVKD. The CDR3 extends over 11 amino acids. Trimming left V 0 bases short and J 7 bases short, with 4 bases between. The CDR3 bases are TGTGCCATCAGTGAGTCTAGAGAGCAGTACTTC. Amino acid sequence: CAISESREQYF.

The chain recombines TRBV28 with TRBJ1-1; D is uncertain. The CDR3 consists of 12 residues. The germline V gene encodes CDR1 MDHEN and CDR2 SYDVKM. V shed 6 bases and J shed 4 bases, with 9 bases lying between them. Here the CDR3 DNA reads TGTGCCAGCAGGCAAGGTGGCACTGAAGCTTTCTTT. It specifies CASRQGGTEAFF.